The source of this T cell receptor (beta chain) is a study of Graves' ophthalmopathy and Graves' hyperthyroidism. Moderate-to-severe activity, CAS ≥3, NOSPECS ≥4 and a duration under 3 months were seen in donors with ophthalmopathy. This CDR3 is built from 13 residues. Germline V gene sequence: CDR1 SNHLY, CDR2 FYNNEI. The ends were cut back, 0 bases at V and 8 bases at J, with 8 bases in the middle. Investigators amplified TCR beta CDR3 regions from RNA transcripts. After a first-round RT-PCR with HTBI primers, a second-round multiplex PCR was run. TCRdb fed the multiplex PCR reads into MiXCR, producing one record per CDR3 protein. Of 200,000 to 300,000 distinct CDR3 sequences listed, 45% were seen once; the top ten hold approximately 44%.

This clonotype was sampled from an adult man with Graves' ophthalmopathy. V gene TRBV2 combines with J gene TRBJ1-5; D is unclear. The material sequenced was peripheral blood. CDR3: CASSEAASKPQHF. The DNA of the CDR3 is TGTGCCAGCAGTGAAGCGGCTAGCAAGCCCCAGCATTTT.